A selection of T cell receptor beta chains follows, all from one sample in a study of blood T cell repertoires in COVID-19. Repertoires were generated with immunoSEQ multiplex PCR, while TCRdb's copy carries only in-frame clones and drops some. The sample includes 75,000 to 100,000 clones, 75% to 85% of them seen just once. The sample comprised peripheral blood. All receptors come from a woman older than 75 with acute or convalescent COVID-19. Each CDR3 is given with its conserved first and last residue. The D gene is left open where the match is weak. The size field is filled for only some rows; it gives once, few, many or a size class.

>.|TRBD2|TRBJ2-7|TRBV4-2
CASSHESGLAGGEQYF
TGTGCCAGCAGCCATGAATCGGGACTAGCGGGAGGAGAGCAGTACTTC
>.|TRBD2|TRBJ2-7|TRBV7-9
CASSLGSPSGRTSEQYF
TGTGCCAGCAGCTTAGGGTCGCCGAGCGGGAGAACGTCCGAGCAGTACTTC
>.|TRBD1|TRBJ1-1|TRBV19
CASSPRQGAGTEAFF
TGTGCCAGTAGTCCACGACAGGGGGCAGGCACTGAAGCTTTCTTT
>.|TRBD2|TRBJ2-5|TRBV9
CASSVGTSGQETQYF
TGTGCCAGCAGCGTCGGGACTAGCGGCCAAGAGACCCAGTACTTC
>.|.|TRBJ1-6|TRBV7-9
CASSLLSRGTSPLHF
TGTGCCAGCAGCTTATTGTCCAGGGGTACTTCACCCCTCCACTTT
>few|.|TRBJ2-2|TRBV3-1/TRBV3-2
CASSHFTGELFF
TGTGCCAGCAGTCACTTCACCGGGGAGCTGTTTTTT
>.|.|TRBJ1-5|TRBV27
CASSLWVRWQGTLYSNQPQHF
TGTGCCAGCAGTTTATGGGTTAGATGGCAGGGGACCCTGTATAGCAATCAGCCCCAGCATTTT
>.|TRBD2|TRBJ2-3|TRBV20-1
CSASRLAGADTQYF
TGCAGTGCTAGTAGACTAGCGGGAGCAGATACGCAGTATTTT
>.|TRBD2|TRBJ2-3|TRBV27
CASSFMWGGLAGEDTQYF
TGTGCCAGCAGTTTCATGTGGGGGGGACTAGCGGGAGAAGATACGCAGTATTTT
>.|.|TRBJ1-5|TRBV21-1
CASSKARDRGSGQPQHF
TGTGCCAGCAGCAAAGCGAGGGACAGGGGCTCGGGTCAGCCCCAGCATTTT
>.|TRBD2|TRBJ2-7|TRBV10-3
CAIRRGLAETYEQYF
TGTGCCATCAGAAGGGGACTAGCGGAAACCTACGAGCAGTACTTC
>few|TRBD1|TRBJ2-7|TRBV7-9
CASSPQGGAIQQYF
TGTGCCAGCAGCCCCCAAGGGGGCGCAATCCAGCAGTACTTC
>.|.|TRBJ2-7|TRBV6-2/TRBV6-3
CASSYAGNPRSEQYF
TGTGCCAGCAGTTATGCCGGGAACCCGCGTTCCGAGCAGTACTTC
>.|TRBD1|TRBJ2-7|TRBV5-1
CASSLATGYSYEQYF
TGCGCCAGCAGCTTGGCGACAGGGTACTCCTACGAGCAGTACTTC
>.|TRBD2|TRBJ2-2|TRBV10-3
CAISAPWIAGEQNTGELFF
TGTGCCATCAGTGCCCCTTGGATAGCGGGAGAGCAGAACACCGGGGAGCTGTTTTTT
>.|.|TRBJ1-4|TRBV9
CASSAFGANSEKLFF
TGTGCCAGCAGCGCCTTTGGGGCGAACAGTGAAAAACTGTTTTTT
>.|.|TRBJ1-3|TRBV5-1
CASSLNQNSGNTIYF
TGCGCCAGCAGCTTAAACCAGAACTCTGGAAACACCATATATTTT
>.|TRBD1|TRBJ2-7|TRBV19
CASSPLEGASYEQYF
TGTGCCAGTAGCCCCCTCGAGGGGGCCTCCTACGAGCAGTACTTC
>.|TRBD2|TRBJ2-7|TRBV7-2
CASSPPGRYEQYF
TGTGCCAGCAGCCCGCCCGGGAGGTACGAGCAGTACTTC
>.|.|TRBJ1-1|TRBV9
CASSVNPLQDTEAFF
TGTGCCAGCAGCGTAAACCCCCTACAGGACACTGAAGCTTTCTTT
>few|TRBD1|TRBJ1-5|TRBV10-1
CASSDSRSDRDKNQPQHF
TGCGCCAGCAGTGACTCACGGTCGGACAGGGACAAGAATCAGCCCCAGCATTTT
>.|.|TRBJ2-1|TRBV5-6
CASSLRGTRGYNEQFF
TGTGCCAGCAGCTTGCGTGGCACCCGGGGGTACAATGAGCAGTTCTTC
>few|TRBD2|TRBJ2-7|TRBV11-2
CASSLGLAGDYEQYF
TGTGCCAGCAGCTTAGGGCTAGCGGGAGACTACGAGCAGTACTTC
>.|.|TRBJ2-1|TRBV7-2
CASSSWTGGVNEQFF
TGTGCCAGCAGCTCATGGACTGGAGGGGTAAATGAGCAGTTCTTC
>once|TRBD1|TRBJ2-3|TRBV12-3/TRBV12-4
CASSMGQGARNF
TGTGCCAGCAGCATGGGGCAGGGGGCGAGGAATTTT
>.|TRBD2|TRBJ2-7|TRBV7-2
CASSLISGLTYEQYF
TGTGCCAGCAGCCTCATTAGCGGGCTTACCTACGAGCAGTACTTC
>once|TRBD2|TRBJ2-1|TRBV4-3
CASSRGLAGVEQFF
TGCGCCAGCAGCCGCGGACTAGCGGGAGTTGAGCAGTTCTTC
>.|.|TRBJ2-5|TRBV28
CASRPSVGVGNQETQYF
TGTGCCAGCAGACCCAGCGTTGGCGTAGGCAACCAAGAGACCCAGTACTTC
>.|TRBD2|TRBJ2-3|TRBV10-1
CASSGRYTDTQYF
TGCGCCAGTAGCGGGAGGTACACAGATACGCAGTATTTT
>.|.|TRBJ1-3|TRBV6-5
CASGQRAGNTIYF
TGTGCCAGCGGCCAGCGTGCTGGAAACACCATATATTTT
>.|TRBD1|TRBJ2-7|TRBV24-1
CATSDAGTEVNF
TGTGCCACCAGTGACGCCGGGACAGAGGTAAACTTC
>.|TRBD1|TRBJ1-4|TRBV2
CASSAQGAHEKLFF
TGTGCCAGCAGCGCACAGGGGGCGCATGAAAAACTGTTTTTT
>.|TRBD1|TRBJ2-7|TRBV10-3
CANGQGVGEQYF
TGTGCCAACGGACAGGGGGTGGGGGAGCAGTACTTC
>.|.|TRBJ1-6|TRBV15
CATSRGQNSPLHF
TGTGCCACCAGCAGAGGGCAGAATTCACCCCTCCACTTT
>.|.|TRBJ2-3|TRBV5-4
CASSSTDSTDTQYF
TGTGCCAGCAGCTCGACAGACAGCACAGATACGCAGTATTTT
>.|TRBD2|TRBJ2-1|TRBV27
CASSGVGLALEQFF
TGTGCCAGCAGCGGCGTTGGACTAGCTCTCGAGCAGTTCTTC
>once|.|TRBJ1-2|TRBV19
CASSTVDRNNGGYTF
TGTGCCAGTAGTACGGTCGACAGGAATAACGGTGGCTACACCTTC
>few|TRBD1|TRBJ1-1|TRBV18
CASSPGTGFPGAFF
TGTGCCAGCTCACCAGGGACAGGGTTCCCGGGAGCTTTCTTT
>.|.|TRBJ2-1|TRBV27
CASSLSSGGEQFF
TGTGCCAGCAGTTTATCTAGCGGAGGTGAGCAGTTCTTC
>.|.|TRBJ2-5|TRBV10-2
CASALGGVGEETQYF
TGCGCCAGCGCCCTGGGCGGGGTGGGAGAAGAGACCCAGTACTTC
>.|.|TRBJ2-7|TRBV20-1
CSARDPYEQYF
TGCAGTGCTAGAGACCCATACGAGCAGTACTTC
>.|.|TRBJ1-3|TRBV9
CATSPGGRGNTIYF
TGTGCCACCTCACCCGGGGGGCGAGGAAACACCATATATTTT
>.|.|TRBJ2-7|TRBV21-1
CASSKTRVSSYEQYF
TGTGCCAGCAGCAAAACGAGGGTAAGCTCCTACGAGCAGTACTTC
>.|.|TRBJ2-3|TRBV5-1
CASSLEVGVRDSDTQYF
TGCGCCAGCAGCTTGGAGGTCGGTGTCAGGGACTCAGATACGCAGTATTTT
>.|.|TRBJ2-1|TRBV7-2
CASSTTSYNEQFF
TGTGCCAGCAGCACAACTAGTTACAATGAGCAGTTCTTC
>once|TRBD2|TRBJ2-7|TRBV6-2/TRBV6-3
CASSTGGYEQYF
TGTGCCAGCAGCACCGGGGGGTACGAGCAGTACTTC
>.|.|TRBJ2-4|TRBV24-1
CATSESGLAKNIQYF
TGTGCCACCAGTGAGTCAGGACTAGCCAAAAACATTCAGTACTTC
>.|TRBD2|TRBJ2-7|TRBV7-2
CASSSTSGSSYEQYF
TGTGCCAGCAGCTCAACTAGCGGGAGCTCCTACGAGCAGTACTTC
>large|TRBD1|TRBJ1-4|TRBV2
CASSTPGQANEKLFF
TGTGCCAGCAGTACCCCGGGACAGGCAAATGAAAAACTGTTTTTT
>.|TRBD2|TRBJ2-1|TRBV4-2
CASSQDIGSGKYNEQFF
TGTGCCAGCAGCCAAGATATCGGCAGCGGGAAGTACAATGAGCAGTTCTTC
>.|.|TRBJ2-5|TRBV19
CASSITGGLEETQYF
TGTGCCAGTAGTATAACGGGGGGCTTAGAAGAGACCCAGTACTTC
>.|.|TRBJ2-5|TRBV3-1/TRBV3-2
CASSQEGATLPETQYF
TGTGCCAGCAGCCAAGAAGGCGCGACATTACCGGAGACCCAGTACTTC
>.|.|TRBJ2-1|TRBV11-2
CASSLLLAAYNEQFF
TGTGCCAGCAGCTTGCTATTAGCGGCGTACAATGAGCAGTTCTTC
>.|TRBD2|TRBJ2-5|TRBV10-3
CAISVSSGGETQYF
TGTGCCATCAGTGTTTCTAGCGGGGGGGAGACCCAGTACTTC
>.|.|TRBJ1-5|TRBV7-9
CASSFSAGDQPQHF
TGTGCCAGCAGCTTCTCCGCGGGGGATCAGCCCCAGCATTTT
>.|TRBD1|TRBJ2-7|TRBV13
CASSDTGTGVGEQYF
TGTGCCAGCAGTGACACCGGGACAGGGGTTGGCGAGCAGTACTTC
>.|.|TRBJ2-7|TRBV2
CASAGSYEQYF
TGTGCCAGTGCGGGCTCCTACGAGCAGTACTTC
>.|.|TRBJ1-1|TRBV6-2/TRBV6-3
CASSYSGDDEAFF
TGTGCCAGCAGTTACAGCGGGGATGATGAAGCTTTCTTT
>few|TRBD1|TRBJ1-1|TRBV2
CASSAQGASTEAFF
TGTGCCAGCAGTGCCCAGGGGGCGTCCACTGAAGCTTTCTTT